This T cell receptor beta chain was sequenced for a study of blood T cell repertoires in COVID-19. Across the whole study: Samples representing acute and convalescent COVID-19 were sourced from the United States, Italy and Spain. In each case, the material was cDNA or gDNA derived from T cells, B-cell-depleted T cells, or PBMCs.

Authors' data handling: Reference gene primer amplification gave estimated nucleated cell counts. Libraries were prepared by immunoSEQ multiplex PCR; TCRdb keeps only in-frame clonotypes and omits some of them. The V and J calls and clone size are taken from that table; D and trimming were inferred from the DNA. This table holds 200,000 to 250,000 clones, almost 85% found once. V was pared by 5 bases and J by 15 bases, with 23 bases between. The CDR3 is 14 amino acids. Germline CDR1 SGHTA, CDR2 FQGNSA. This rearrangement joins TRBV7-2 to TRBJ2-1; D possibly corresponds to TRBD1 (6 bases). Sequencing was carried out using peripheral blood. This clonotype originated in a woman aged 40-49 years with acute or convalescent COVID-19. The CDR3 sequence: CASSPETGRGIVFF. The DNA of the CDR3 is TGTGCCAGCAGCCCGGAAACAGGGCGAGGCATCGTGTTCTTC. Full variable domain (rest looked up from reference TRBV7-2 and TRBJ2-1): GAGVSQSPSNKVTEKGKDVELRCDPISGHTALYWYRQSLGQGLEFLIYFQGNSAPDKSGLPSDRFSAERTGGSVSTLTIQRTQQEDSAVYLCASSPETGRGIVFFGPGTRLTVL.